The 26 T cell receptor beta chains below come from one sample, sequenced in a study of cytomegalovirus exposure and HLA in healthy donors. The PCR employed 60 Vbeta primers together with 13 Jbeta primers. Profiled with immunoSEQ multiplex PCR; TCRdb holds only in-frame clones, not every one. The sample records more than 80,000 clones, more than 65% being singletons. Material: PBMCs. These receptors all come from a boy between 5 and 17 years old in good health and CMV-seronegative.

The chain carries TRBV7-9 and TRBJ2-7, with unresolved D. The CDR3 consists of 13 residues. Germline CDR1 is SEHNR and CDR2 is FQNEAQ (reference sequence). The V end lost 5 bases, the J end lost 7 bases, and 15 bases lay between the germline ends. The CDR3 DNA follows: TGTGCCAGCAGCCCCCTTTTTTACGGGGAGCAGTACTTC. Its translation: CASSPLFYGEQYF. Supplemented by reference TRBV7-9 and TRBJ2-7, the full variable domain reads DTGVSQNPRHKITKRGQNVTFRCDPISEHNRLYWYRQTLGQGPEFLTYFQNEAQLEKSRLLSDRFSAERPKGSFSTLEIQRTEQGDSAMYLCASSPLFYGEQYFGPGTRLTVT.

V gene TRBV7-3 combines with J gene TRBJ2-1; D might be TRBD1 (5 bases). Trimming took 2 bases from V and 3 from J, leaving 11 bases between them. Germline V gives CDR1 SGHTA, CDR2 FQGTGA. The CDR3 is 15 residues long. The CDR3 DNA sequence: TGTGCCAGCAGCTTACATTCAGGGAACTACAATGAGCAGTTCTTC. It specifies CASSLHSGNYNEQFF.

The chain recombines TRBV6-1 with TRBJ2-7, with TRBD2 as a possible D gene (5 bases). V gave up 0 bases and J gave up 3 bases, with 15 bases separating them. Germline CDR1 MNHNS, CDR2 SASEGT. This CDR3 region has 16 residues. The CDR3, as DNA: TGTGCCAGCAGTGAAGCGAGGGCTAGTTGGTTCTACGAGCAGTACTTC. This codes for CASSEARASWFYEQYF.

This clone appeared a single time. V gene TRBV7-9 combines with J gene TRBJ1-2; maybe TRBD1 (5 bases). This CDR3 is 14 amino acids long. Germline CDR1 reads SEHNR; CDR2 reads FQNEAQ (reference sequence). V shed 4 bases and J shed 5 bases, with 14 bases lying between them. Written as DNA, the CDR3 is TGTGCCAGCAGCTCCCTCGGGACTTTATATGGCTACACCTTC. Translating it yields CASSSLGTLYGYTF.

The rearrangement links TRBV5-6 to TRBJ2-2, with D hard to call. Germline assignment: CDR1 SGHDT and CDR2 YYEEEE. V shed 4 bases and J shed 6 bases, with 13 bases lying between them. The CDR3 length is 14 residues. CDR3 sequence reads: CASSISGEAGELFF. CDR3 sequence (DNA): TGTGCCAGCAGCATCTCCGGTGAAGCCGGGGAGCTGTTTTTT. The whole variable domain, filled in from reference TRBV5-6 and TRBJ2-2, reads DAGVTQSPTHLIKTRGQQVTLRCSPKSGHDTVSWYQQALGQGPQFIFQYYEEEERQRGNFPDRFSGHQFPNYSSELNVNALLLGDSALYLCASSISGEAGELFFGEGSRLTVL.

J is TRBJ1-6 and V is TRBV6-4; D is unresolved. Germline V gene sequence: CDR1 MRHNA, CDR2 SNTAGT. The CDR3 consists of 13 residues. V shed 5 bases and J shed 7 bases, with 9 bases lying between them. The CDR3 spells CASSTFGNSPLHF. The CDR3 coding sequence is TGTGCCAGCAGTACATTCGGGAATTCACCCCTCCACTTT.

CDR3 loop: CASSRTASYEQYF. CDR3 sequence (DNA): TGTGCCAGCAGCAGGACAGCCTCCTACGAGCAGTACTTC. This chain connects TRBV9 to TRBJ2-7; D is perhaps TRBD1 (6 bases). Trimming shortened V by 4 bases and J by 0 bases, and 8 bases separated the two germline ends. There are 13 residues in the CDR3. Germline lookup yields CDR1 SGDLS and CDR2 YYNGEE.

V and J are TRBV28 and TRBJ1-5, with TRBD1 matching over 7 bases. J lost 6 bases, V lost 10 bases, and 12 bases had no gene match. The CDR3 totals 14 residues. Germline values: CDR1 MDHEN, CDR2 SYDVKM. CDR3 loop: CATKQGNGGQPQHF. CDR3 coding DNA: TGTGCCACTAAACAGGGGAATGGAGGTCAGCCCCAGCATTTT. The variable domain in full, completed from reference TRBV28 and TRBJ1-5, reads DVKVTQSSRYLVKRTGEKVFLECVQDMDHENMFWYRQDPGLGLRLIYFSYDVKMKEKGDIPEGYSVSREKKERFSLILESASTNQTSMYLCATKQGNGGQPQHFGDGTRLSIL.

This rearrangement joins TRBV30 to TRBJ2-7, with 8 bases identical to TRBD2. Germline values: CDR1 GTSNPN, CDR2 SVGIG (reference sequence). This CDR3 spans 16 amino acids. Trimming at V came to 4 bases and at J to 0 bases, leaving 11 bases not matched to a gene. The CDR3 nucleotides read TGTGCCTGGATAACGGGGGGGCTAGCGCCCTCCTACGAGCAGTACTTC. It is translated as CAWITGGLAPSYEQYF.

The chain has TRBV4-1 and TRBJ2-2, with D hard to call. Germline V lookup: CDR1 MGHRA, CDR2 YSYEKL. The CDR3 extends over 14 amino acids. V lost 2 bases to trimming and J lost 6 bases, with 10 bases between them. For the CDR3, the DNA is TGCGCCAGCAGCCAACTAAGTGGGCCCGGGGAGCTGTTTTTT. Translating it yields CASSQLSGPGELFF.

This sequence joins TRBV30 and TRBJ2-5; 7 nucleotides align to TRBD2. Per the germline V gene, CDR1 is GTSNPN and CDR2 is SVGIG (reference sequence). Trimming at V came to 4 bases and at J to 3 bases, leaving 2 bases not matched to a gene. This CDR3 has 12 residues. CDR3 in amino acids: CAWTGGKETQYF. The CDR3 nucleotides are TGTGCCTGGACGGGGGGAAAAGAGACCCAGTACTTC.

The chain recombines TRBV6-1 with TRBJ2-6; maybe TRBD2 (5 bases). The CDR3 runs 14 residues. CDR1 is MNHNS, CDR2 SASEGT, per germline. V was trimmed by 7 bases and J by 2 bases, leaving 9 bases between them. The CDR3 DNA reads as TGTGCCAGCACGGGGTTTACTGGGGCCAACGTCCTGACTTTC. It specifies CASTGFTGANVLTF.

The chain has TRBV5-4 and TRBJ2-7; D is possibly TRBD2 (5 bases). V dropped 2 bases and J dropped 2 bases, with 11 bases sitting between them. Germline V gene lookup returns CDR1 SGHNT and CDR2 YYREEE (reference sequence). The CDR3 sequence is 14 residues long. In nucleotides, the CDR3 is TGTGCCAGCAGCTTTGGCCTCGGGGCCTACGAGCAGTACTTC. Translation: CASSFGLGAYEQYF. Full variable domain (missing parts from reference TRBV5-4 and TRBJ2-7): ETGVTQSPTHLIKTRGQQVTLRCSSQSGHNTVSWYQQALGQGPQFIFQYYREEENGRGNFPPRFSGLQFPNYSSELNVNALELDDSALYLCASSFGLGAYEQYFGPGTRLTVT.

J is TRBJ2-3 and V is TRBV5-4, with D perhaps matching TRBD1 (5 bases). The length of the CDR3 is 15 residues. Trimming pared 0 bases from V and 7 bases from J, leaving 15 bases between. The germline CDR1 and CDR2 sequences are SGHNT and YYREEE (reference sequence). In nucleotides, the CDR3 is TGTGCCAGCAGCTTGGCCGGCAGGGTATTAAATACGCAGTATTTT. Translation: CASSLAGRVLNTQYF.

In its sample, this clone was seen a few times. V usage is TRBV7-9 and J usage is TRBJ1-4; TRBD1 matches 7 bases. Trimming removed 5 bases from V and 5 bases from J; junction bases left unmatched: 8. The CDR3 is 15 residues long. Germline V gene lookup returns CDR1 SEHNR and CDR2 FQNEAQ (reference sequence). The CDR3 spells CASSLPTGLNEKLFF. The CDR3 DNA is TGTGCCAGCAGCCTGCCGACAGGGCTGAATGAAAAACTGTTTTTT.

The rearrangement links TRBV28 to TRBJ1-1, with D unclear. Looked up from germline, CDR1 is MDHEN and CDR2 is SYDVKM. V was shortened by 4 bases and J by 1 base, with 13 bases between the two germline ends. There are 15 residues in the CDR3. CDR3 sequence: CASSSGSSGNTEAFF. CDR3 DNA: TGTGCCAGCAGTTCCGGTTCCAGCGGGAACACTGAAGCTTTCTTT. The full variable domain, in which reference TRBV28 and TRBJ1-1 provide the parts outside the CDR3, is DVKVTQSSRYLVKRTGEKVFLECVQDMDHENMFWYRQDPGLGLRLIYFSYDVKMKEKGDIPEGYSVSREKKERFSLILESASTNQTSMYLCASSSGSSGNTEAFFGQGTRLTVV.

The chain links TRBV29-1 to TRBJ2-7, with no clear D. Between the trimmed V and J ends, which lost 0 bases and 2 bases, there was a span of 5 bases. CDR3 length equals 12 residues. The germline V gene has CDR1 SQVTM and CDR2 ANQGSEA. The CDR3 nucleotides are TGCAGCGTTGAAGATCGTGCCTACGAGCAGTACTTC. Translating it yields CSVEDRAYEQYF.

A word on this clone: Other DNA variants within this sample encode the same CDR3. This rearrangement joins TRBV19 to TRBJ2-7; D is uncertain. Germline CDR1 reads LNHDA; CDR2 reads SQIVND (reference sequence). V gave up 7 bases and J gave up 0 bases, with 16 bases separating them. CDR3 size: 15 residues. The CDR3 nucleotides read TGTGCCAGTACCCCGTACATACACCCCTCCTACGAGCAGTACTTC. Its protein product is CASTPYIHPSYEQYF. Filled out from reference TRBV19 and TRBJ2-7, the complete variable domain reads DGGITQSPKYLFRKEGQNVTLSCEQNLNHDAMYWYRQDPGQGLRLIYYSQIVNDFQKGDIAEGYSVSREKKESFPLTVTSAQKNPTAFYLCASTPYIHPSYEQYFGPGTRLTVT.

Here the CDR3 reads CASSLDRVITEAFF. In nucleotides, the CDR3 is TGCGCCAGCAGCTTGGACAGGGTAATTACTGAAGCTTTCTTT. The chain has TRBV5-1 and TRBJ1-1; maybe TRBD1 (6 bases). V shed 0 bases and J shed 5 bases, with 11 bases lying between them. The CDR3 contains 14 residues. Germline V CDR1 and CDR2: SGHRS, YFSETQ.

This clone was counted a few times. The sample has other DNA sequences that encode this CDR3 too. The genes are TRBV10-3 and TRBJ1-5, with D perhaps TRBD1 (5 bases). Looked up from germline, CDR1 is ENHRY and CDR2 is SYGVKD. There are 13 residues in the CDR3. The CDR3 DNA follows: TGTGGGACCGGGGGAAATAGCAATCAGCCCCAGCATTTT. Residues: CGTGGNSNQPQHF.

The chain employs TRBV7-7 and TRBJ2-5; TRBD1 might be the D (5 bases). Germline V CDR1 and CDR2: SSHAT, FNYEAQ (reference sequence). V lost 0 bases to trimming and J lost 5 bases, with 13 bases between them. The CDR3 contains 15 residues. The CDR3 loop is CASSLAAGFRETQYF. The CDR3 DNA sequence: TGTGCCAGCAGCTTAGCGGCAGGGTTTAGGGAGACCCAGTACTTC.

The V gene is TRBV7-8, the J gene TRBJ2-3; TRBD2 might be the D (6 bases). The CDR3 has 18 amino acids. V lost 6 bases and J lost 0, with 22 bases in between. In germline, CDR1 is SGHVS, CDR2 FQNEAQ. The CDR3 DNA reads TGTGCCAGCAGGTTTCAGCGGGTTCTCACCTCGAGCACAGATACGCAGTATTTT. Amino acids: CASRFQRVLTSSTDTQYF.

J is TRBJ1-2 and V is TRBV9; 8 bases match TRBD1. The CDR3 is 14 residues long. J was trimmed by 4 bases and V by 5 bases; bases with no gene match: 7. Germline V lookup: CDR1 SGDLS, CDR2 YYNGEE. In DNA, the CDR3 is TGTGCCAGCAGTGACCAGGGGGCCGGCTATGGCTACACCTTC. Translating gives CASSDQGAGYGYTF.

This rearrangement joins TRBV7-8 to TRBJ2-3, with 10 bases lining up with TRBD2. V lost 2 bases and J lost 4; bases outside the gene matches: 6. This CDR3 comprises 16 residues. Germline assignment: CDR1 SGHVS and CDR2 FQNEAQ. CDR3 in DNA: TGTGCCAGCAGCTTACGGAGCGGGGGGGGGTCAGATACGCAGTATTTT. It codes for CASSLRSGGGSDTQYF.

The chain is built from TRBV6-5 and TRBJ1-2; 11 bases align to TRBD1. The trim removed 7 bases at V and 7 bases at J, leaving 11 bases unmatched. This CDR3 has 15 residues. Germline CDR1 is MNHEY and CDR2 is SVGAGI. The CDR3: CASTSAGQGAFGYTF. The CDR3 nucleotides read TGTGCCAGCACCTCGGCTGGACAGGGGGCGTTTGGCTACACCTTC.

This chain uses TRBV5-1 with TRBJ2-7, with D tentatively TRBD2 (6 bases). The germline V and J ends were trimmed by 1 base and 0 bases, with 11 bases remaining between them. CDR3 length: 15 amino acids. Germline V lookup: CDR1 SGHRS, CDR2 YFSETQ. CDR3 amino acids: CASSLLGEVSYEQYF. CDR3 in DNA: TGCGCCAGCAGCTTGCTTGGGGAGGTCTCCTACGAGCAGTACTTC. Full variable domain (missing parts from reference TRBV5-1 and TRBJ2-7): KAGVTQTPRYLIKTRGQQVTLSCSPISGHRSVSWYQQTPGQGLQFLFEYFSETQRNKGNFPGRFSGRQFSNSRSEMNVSTLELGDSALYLCASSLLGEVSYEQYFGPGTRLTVT.